This is a list of T cell receptor beta chains from one sample in a study of T cell repertoires in aging, cancer and after chemotherapy. TCRdb itself ran the multiplex PCR reads through MiXCR, one entry per CDR3 protein. The sample carries about 1,600 distinct CDR3 sequences, around 25% recorded once. The sequencing input was blood. All receptors come from a human donor with a solid tumor. Both conserved end residues are part of each CDR3. The order of the fields is V gene, clone size, CDR3 protein. Clone size is not always given. Where it is, it says once, few, many or a class for expanded clones.

TRBV29-1 large CSVGGGGGVNYGYTF
TRBV29-1 large CSVSLGGAEAFF
TRBV11-3 - CASARQGVNTEAFF
TRBV6-1 hyperexpanded CASSTGGINEKLFF
TRBV7-2 few CASSPGASYNEQFF
TRBV7-9 few CASSPAADTQYF
TRBV20-1 few CSARKGAPASGNTIYF
TRBV9 - CASSVDGINNSPLHF
TRBV19 - CASSHEGSSAYEQYF
TRBV6-4 few CASSDRAGADNEQFF
TRBV19 few CASSRDRGVNQPQHF
TRBV6-1 large CASTPGHEQFF
TRBV5-4 few CASSLGLAEYNEQFF
TRBV4-2 - CASSQRGLAFDEQYF
TRBV20-1 few CSVREGSGSPLHF
TRBV6-1 - CASQLGNTIYF
TRBV10-2 few CASSESDRWGDTIYF
TRBV20-1 - CSASIRTDTQYF
TRBV5-6 few CASSLVRAANYGYTF
TRBV10-3 - CAISYKGLAGGETQYF
TRBV19 - CASSPNRGGLTSNEQFF
TRBV6-5 few CASSYGTGGTEAFF
TRBV4-1 few CASGNWTGGREQFF
TRBV6-5 - CASRPRDTPQETQYF
TRBV7-9 few CASSQTSPGTGYSGANVLTF
TRBV27 few CASSLSPGLPVPYEQYF
TRBV5-1 once CASSSFTSDAEAFF
TRBV7-2 - CASSLRTGGNSPLHF
TRBV20-1 - CSAPGDNNRFHNEQFF
TRBV19 few CASSETGEFGNTIYF
TRBV29-1 large CSFPSDNEQFF